The entry below gives a single TCR beta chain sequence along with its context. Its antigen remains unknown. Assay used: immunoSEQ multiplex PCR; TCRdb lists only in-frame clones, some missing. This sample has fewer than 4,500 clones, with around 16% found just once. Regarding treatment: randomized to nivolumab then ipilimumab (arm A) or the reverse (arm B). None of the patients previously received DNA-damaging chemotherapy. The entry originates in a study of sequential checkpoint blockade in melanoma. Findings of the study overall: Pretreatment TIL clonality tracked with response in the nivolumab-first arm.

The germline V and J ends were trimmed by 4 bases and 0 bases, with 12 bases remaining between them. The CDR3 has 15 amino acids. Germline values: CDR1 SQVTM, CDR2 ANQGSEA. The input for sequencing was tumor tissue (inferred from file names), taken from a patient given nivolumab and ipilimumab in sequence. The sequence was collected from a human donor with melanoma. The chain uses TRBV29-1 and TRBJ2-2, with unresolved D. The CDR3 coding sequence is TGCAGCGTTGGTTCTCCGGACGCGAACACCGGGGAGCTGTTTTTT. Translating gives CSVGSPDANTGELFF.